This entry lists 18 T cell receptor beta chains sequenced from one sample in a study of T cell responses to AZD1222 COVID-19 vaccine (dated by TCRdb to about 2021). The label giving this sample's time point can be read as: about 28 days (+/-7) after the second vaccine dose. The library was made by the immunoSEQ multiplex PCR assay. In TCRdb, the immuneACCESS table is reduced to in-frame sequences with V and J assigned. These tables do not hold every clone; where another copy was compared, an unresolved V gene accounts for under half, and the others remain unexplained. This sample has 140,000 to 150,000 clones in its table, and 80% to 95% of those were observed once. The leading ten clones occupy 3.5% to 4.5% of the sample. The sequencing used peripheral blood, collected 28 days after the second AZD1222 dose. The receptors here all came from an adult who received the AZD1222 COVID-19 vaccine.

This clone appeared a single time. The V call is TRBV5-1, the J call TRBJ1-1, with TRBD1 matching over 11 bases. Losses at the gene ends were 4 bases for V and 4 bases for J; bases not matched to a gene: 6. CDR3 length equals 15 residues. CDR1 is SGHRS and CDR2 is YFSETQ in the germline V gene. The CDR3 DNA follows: TGCGCCAGCAGCAAATCCGGGACAGGGGGCACTGAAGCTTTCTTT. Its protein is CASSKSGTGGTEAFF.

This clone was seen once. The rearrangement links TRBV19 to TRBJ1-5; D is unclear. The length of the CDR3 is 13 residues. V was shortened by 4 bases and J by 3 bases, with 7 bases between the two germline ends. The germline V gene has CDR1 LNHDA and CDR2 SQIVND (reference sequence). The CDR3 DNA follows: TGTGCCAGTAGTAGAGGGCCCAATCAGCCCCAGCATTTT. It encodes CASSRGPNQPQHF.

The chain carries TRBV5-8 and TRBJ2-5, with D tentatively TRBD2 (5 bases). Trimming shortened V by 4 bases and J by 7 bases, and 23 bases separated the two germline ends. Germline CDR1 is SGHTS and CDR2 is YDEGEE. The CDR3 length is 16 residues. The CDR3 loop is CASSLLGSEDRGTQYF. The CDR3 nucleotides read TGTGCCAGCAGCCTTCTCGGGTCTGAGGATCGGGGGACCCAGTACTTC.

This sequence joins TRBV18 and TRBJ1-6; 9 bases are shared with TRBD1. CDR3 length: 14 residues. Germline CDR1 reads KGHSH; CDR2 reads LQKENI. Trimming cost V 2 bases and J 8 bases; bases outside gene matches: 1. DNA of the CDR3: TGTGCCAGCTCACCAGACAGGGGGGATTCACCCCTCCACTTT. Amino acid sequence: CASSPDRGDSPLHF.

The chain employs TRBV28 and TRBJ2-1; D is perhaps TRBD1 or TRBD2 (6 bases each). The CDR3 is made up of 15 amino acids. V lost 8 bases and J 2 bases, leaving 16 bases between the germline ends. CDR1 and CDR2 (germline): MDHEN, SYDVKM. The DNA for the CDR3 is TGTGCCAGCGTTACTCAGGGGACTCCCTACAATGAGCAGTTCTTC. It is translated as CASVTQGTPYNEQFF.

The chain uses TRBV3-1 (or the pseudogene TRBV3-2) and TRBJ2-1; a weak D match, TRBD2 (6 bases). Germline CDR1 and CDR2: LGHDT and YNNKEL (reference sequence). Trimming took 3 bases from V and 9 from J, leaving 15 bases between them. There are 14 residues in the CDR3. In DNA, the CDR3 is TGTGCCAGCAGCCAGGGTCGGGGGTTTGGTGAGCAGTTCTTC. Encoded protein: CASSQGRGFGEQFF.

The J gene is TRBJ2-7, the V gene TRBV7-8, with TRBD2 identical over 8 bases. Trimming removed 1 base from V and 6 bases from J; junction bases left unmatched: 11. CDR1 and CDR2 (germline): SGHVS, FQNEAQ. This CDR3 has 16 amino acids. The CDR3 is CASSLGIAGSASEQYF. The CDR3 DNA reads TGTGCCAGCAGCTTAGGGATAGCGGGGTCGGCCTCCGAGCAGTACTTC. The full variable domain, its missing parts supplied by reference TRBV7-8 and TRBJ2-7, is GAGVSQSPRYKVAKRGQDVALRCDPISGHVSLFWYQQALGQGPEFLTYFQNEAQLDKSGLPSDRFFAERPEGSVSTLKIQRTQQEDSAVYLCASSLGIAGSASEQYFGPGTRLTVT.

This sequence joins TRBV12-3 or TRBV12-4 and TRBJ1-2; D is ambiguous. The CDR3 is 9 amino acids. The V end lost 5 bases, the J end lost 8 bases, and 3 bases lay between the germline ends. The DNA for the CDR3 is TGTGCCAGCAGTAAGGGCTACACCTTC. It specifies CASSKGYTF.

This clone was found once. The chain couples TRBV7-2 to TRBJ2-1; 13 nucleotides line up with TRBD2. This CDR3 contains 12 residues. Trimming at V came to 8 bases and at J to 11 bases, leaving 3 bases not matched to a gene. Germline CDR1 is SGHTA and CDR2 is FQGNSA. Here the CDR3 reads CASGLAGVKQFF. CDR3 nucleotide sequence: TGTGCCAGCGGACTAGCGGGAGTAAAGCAGTTCTTC.

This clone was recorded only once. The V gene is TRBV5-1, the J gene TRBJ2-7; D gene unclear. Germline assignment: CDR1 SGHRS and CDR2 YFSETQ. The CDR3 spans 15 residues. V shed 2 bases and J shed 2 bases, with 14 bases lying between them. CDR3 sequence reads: CASSLNSGSTYEQYF. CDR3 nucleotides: TGCGCCAGCAGCTTAAACTCGGGTTCCACCTACGAGCAGTACTTC.

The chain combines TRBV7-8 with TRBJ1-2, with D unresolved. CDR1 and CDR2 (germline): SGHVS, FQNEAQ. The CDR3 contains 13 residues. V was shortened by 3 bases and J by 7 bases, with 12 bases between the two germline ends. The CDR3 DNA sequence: TGTGCCAGCAGCTTCCGAGGTTCCGCTGGCTACACCTTC. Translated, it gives CASSFRGSAGYTF.

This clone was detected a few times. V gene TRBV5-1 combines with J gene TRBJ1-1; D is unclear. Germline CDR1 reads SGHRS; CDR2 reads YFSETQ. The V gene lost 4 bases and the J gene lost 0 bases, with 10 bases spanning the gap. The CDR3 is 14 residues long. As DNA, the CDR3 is TGCGCCAGCAGCGTCCAAGTTATGAACACTGAAGCTTTCTTT. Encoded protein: CASSVQVMNTEAFF.

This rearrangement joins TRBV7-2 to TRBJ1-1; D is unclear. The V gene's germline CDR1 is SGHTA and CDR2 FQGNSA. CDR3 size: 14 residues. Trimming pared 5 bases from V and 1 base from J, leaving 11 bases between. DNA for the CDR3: TGTGCCAGCAGCCGTTTTCGGGGGAACACTGAAGCTTTCTTT. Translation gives CASSRFRGNTEAFF.

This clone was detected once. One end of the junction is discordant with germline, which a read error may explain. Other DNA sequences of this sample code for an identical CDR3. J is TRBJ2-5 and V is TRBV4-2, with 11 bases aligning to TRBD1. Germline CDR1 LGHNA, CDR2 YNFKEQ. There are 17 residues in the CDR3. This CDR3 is CASSQEGTGTGGETQYF. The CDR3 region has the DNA TGTGCTAGCAGCCAAGAAGGGACCGGGACAGGGGGAGAGACCCAGTACTTC.

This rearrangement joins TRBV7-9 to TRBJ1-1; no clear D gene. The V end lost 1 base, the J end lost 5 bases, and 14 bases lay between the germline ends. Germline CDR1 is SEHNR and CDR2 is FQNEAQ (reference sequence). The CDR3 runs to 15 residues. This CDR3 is CASSLGRGDGTEAFF. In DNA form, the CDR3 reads TGTGCCAGCAGCTTAGGCCGGGGAGATGGGACTGAAGCTTTCTTT.

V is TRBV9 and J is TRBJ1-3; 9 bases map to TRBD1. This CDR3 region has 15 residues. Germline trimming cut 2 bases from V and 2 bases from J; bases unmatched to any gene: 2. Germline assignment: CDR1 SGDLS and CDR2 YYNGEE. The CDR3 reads CASSVRQGAGNTIYF. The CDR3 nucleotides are TGTGCCAGCAGCGTGAGACAGGGGGCTGGAAACACCATATATTTT.

The CDR3: CSVDKGRRDTQYF. The DNA for the CDR3 is TGCAGCGTTGATAAGGGACGACGAGATACGCAGTATTTT. The V gene is TRBV29-1, the J gene TRBJ2-3; possibly TRBD1 or TRBD2 for D (5 bases each). The CDR3 has 13 amino acids. V dropped 3 bases and J dropped 5 bases, with 12 bases sitting between them. Germline V gene sequence: CDR1 SQVTM, CDR2 ANQGSEA.

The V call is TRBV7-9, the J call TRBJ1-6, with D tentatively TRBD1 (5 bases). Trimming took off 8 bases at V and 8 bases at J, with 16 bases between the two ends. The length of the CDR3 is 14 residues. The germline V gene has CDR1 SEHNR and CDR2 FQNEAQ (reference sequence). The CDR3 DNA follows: TGTGCCAGCGATGGGGGAGTAAAGGATTCACCCCTCCACTTT. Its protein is CASDGGVKDSPLHF.